Sequencing of this T cell receptor beta chain was carried out in a study of tumor-infiltrating lymphocytes in primary liver carcinoma. Study as a whole: Aged between 30 and 69 years, the patients were men and women.

Study-wide results and caveats: Just about 7-25% of leading clones were found in every one of five regions.

In the case of this clonotype: Its antigen is not known.

Priming with a constant-region primer yielded TCR beta cDNA from around 540 ng total RNA. Libraries of TCR beta came from three nested multiplex PCR rounds with slightly modified ARM-PCR. Investigators reported that the first two PCR rounds, at around 11 cycles each, used TRBV1-TRBV30 forward primers with a C-beta reverse primer. TCRdb passed the multiplex PCR reads through MiXCR, listing each CDR3 protein once. The sample lists about 200,000 distinct CDR3 sequences, around four fifths occurring once. V dropped 7 bases and J dropped 6 bases, with 25 bases sitting between them. The CDR3 length is 16 residues. Germline V lookup: CDR1 MNHNS, CDR2 SASEGT. It was from 20-30 mg of unsorted bulk tissue that RNA and DNA were co-extracted. Through surgical resection, the patients' primary liver carcinoma was treated.

The chain recombines TRBV6-1 with TRBJ2-7, with TRBD2 as a possible D gene (6 bases). The sequenced sample was tumor tissue from primary liver carcinoma. The receptor comes from a man aged 40-49 years with primary liver carcinoma and hepatitis B virus infection. The CDR3 loop reads CASNLPAGNEAFEQYF. DNA for the CDR3: TGTGCCAGCAATCTGCCAGCGGGCAACGAAGCCTTCGAGCAGTACTTC.